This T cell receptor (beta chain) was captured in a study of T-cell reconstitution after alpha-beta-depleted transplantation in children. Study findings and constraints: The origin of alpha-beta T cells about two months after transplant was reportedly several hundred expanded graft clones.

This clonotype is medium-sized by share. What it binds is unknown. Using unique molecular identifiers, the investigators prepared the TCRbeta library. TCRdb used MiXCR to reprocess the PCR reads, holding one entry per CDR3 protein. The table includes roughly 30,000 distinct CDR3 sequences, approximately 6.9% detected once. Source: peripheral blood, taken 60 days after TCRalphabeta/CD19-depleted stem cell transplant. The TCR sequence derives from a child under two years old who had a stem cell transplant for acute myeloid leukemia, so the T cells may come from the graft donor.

The CDR3 DNA follows: TGTGCCAGCAGCCCAACAACTGGAAACACCATATATTTT. It is translated as CASSPTTGNTIYF. V usage is TRBV11-2 and J usage is TRBJ1-3; D call uncertain. The germline V gene has CDR1 SGHAT and CDR2 FQNNGV. V lost 5 bases and J 2 bases, leaving 7 bases between the germline ends. The CDR3 loop spans 13 amino acids.